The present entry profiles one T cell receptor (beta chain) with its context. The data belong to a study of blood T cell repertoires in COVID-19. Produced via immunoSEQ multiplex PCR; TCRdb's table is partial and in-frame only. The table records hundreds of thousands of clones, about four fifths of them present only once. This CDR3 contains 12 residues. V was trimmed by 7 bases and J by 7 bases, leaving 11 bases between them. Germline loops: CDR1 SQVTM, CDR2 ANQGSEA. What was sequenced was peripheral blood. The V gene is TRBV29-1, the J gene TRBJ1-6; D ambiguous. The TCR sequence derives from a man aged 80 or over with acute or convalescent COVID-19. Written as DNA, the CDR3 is TGCAGCGCCGGAGATCCGAATTCACCCCTCCACTTT. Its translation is CSAGDPNSPLHF.